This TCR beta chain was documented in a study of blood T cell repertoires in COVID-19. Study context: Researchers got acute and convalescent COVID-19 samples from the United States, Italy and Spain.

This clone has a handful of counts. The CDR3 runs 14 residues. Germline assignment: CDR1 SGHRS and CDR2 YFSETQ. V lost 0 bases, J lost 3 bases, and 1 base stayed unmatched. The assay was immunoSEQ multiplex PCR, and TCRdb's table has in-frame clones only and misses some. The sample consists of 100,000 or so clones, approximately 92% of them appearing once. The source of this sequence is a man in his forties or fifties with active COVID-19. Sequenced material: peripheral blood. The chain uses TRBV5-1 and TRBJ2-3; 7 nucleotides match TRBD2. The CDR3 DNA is TGCGCCAGCAGCTTGGCGGGGGGTACAGATACGCAGTATTTT. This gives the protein CASSLAGGTDTQYF.